What follows is one T cell receptor beta chain and its context. Its matching antigen is unknown. After removal of 5 bases from V and 8 bases from J, the junction contained 15 bases not matched to a gene. CDR3 length equals 16 residues. Germline V gives CDR1 SGHRS, CDR2 YFSETQ. This entry is derived from a study of T-cell memory formation after mild COVID-19. Background on the study: TCR clusters mostly belonged to single donors.

TCR alpha and TCR beta cDNA libraries carrying sample barcodes and UMIs were produced by 5'RACE using constant-segment primers. One entry per CDR3 protein results from TCRdb running MiXCR on the 5' RACE reads. The repertoire has nearly 350,000 distinct CDR3 sequences, 10% to 15% of them found once; the top ten carry about 20%. The study's findings and limits: A balance of CD4 and CD8 characterized clones contracting day 15 to 85, whereas later expanders leaned CD4+.

The chain couples TRBV5-1 to TRBJ2-1, with 8 bases fitting TRBD1. The sequence was collected from a man younger than 30 who had mild COVID-19 (a few samples of this study predate the infection). Cell type and time point are not known. The specimen sequenced was PBMCs or a T cell subset sorted from them (not recorded which). CDR3 in DNA: TGCGCCAGCAGACGACAGGGGTTCGGCGCTAGATATGAGCAGTTCTTC. Translation: CASRRQGFGARYEQFF. The variable domain in full, with the rest retrieved from reference TRBV5-1 and TRBJ2-1, is KAGVTQTPRYLIKTRGQQVTLSCSPISGHRSVSWYQQTPGQGLQFLFEYFSETQRNKGNFPGRFSGRQFSNSRSEMNVSTLELGDSALYLCASRRQGFGARYEQFFGPGTRLTVL.